The clone carrying this T cell receptor (beta chain) has ten or more counts. Its antigen is unknown. The source of the sample is a study of molecular identifiers for immune sequencing clone quantification. It was with previously described methods and listed TCR primers that bulk TCR libraries were made. From the PCR reads, TCRdb called clonotypes with MiXCR, one entry per CDR3 protein. The profile covers about 510,000 distinct CDR3 sequences, with around 23% appearing a single time and roughly 0.77% taken by the ten largest. Overall study findings and caveats: Highly expanded clone sizes could be underestimated by identical TCR molecules that share a barcode.

The naive CD8 libraries originated from between about 18,000 and 1,000,000 sorted cells and drew on 10%, 30% or 50% RNA. The germline V gene encodes CDR1 SGHVT and CDR2 SQSDAQ. The CDR3 has 15 amino acids. V was clipped by 4 bases and J by 1 base, with 12 bases between them. Sequencing used naive CD8+ T cells from blood, with Jurkat cell RNA spiked in. Specified subset: FACS-sorted CD8+CD4-CCR7+CD45RA+ naive T cells. This TCR was sampled from a human donor in good health. Some libraries in this study had Jurkat cell RNA spiked in. This chain connects TRBV7-4 to TRBJ2-3; D possibly corresponds to TRBD1 (5 bases). CDR3 sequence: CASSCPRDCTDTQYF. Written as DNA, the CDR3 is TGTGCCAGCAGCTGTCCCAGGGATTGCACAGATACGCAGTATTTT.